A single sample is the source of the 25 T cell receptor beta chains below, sequenced in a study of regulatory T cells in long-lasting Graves disease. Time point noted: newly diagnosed GD, antithyroid drugs for less than 3 months. The TCR library was prepared using RNA isolated from PBMCs. iRepertoire HTBI primers and Arm-PCR of CDR3 regions built TCR beta libraries. In TCRdb, the multiplex PCR reads were re-called with MiXCR into one record per CDR3 protein. The sample contains fewer than 500,000 distinct CDR3 sequences, 15% to 20% of which appear only once. The data also belong to a second study, concerning T cells in Graves' hyperthyroidism and ophthalmopathy.

The sample here was peripheral blood mononuclear cells (PBMCs), taken at new diagnosis, from a patient treated with antithyroid drugs. These receptors came from a man aged 40-49 years with Graves disease.

This clonotype appeared a few times. V and J are TRBV28 and TRBJ2-5; tentative D call: TRBD2 (6 bases). CDR1 MDHEN and CDR2 SYDVKM come from the germline V gene. This CDR3 is built from 16 residues. V lost 6 bases and J lost 2, with 19 bases in between. The CDR3 DNA sequence: TGTGCCAGCAGACAGCACCGGGACTTTACACAAGAGACCCAGTACTTC. Translation: CASRQHRDFTQETQYF. The full variable domain, its missing parts supplied by reference TRBV28 and TRBJ2-5, is DVKVTQSSRYLVKRTGEKVFLECVQDMDHENMFWYRQDPGLGLRLIYFSYDVKMKEKGDIPEGYSVSREKKERFSLILESASTNQTSMYLCASRQHRDFTQETQYFGPGTRLLVL.

The table lists this clonotype with many counts. The chain joins TRBV2 to TRBJ2-4; 8 bases are shared with TRBD1. CDR3 size: 13 residues. Germline lookup yields CDR1 SNHLY and CDR2 FYNNEI. V trimming: 10 bases; J trimming: 5 bases; junction bases outside the gene matches: 7. The CDR3 here is CATSTGAQNIQYF. CDR3 sequence (DNA): TGTGCCACCTCGACAGGGGCGCAAAACATTCAGTACTTC.

The chain combines TRBV5-1 with TRBJ2-7; TRBD2 matches 7 bases. Germline V gene lookup returns CDR1 SGHRS and CDR2 YFSETQ. The V and J ends lost 2 bases and 1 base, in that order; junction bases with no gene match: 6. The CDR3 spans 15 residues. CDR3 loop: CASSLRGGSSYEQYF. The DNA of the CDR3 is TGCGCCAGCAGCTTAAGGGGCGGGAGTTCCTACGAGCAGTACTTC.

This clonotype was seen ten or more times. The rearrangement uses TRBV20-1 and TRBJ2-7, with TRBD1 matching over 9 bases. Germline V gene sequence: CDR1 DFQATT, CDR2 SNEGSKA (reference sequence). CDR3 length equals 13 residues. V gave up 4 bases and J gave up 5 bases; unmatched junction bases: 6. The CDR3 reads CSANNRGRNEQYF. CDR3 DNA: TGCAGTGCTAATAACAGGGGGCGGAACGAGCAGTACTTC.

This clonotype was found many times. The genes are TRBV29-1 and TRBJ2-5; 7 positions agree with TRBD1. V lost 1 base to trimming and J lost 2 bases; unmatched junction nucleotides: 1. Germline V CDR1 and CDR2: SQVTM, ANQGSEA. CDR3 length: 13 residues. CDR3 residues: CSVEGRGQETQYF. The CDR3 nucleotides are TGCAGCGTTGAAGGCAGGGGGCAAGAGACCCAGTACTTC.

The chain has TRBV28 and TRBJ1-3; D call uncertain. The CDR3 consists of 12 residues. Germline V CDR1 and CDR2: MDHEN, SYDVKM. Deletions cut 1 base from V and 8 bases from J, with 6 bases between. CDR3 in amino acids: CASSLSGYTIYF. CDR3 sequence (DNA): TGTGCCAGCAGTTTATCGGGGTACACCATATATTTT.

The genes are TRBV5-1 and TRBJ2-5; 8 bases match TRBD2. Germline CDR1 and CDR2: SGHRS and YFSETQ. The CDR3 has 16 residues. V dropped 3 bases and J dropped 2; count of bases not matched to a gene: 9. CDR3 residues: CASSSHRLAGQETQYF. For the CDR3, the DNA is TGCGCCAGCAGCTCACACCGATTAGCGGGGCAAGAGACCCAGTACTTC.

This clonotype was found many times. This chain joins TRBV5-1 and TRBJ1-1; D perhaps matches TRBD1 (6 bases). V was cut by 4 bases and J by 1 base, with 14 bases left in between. The CDR3 totals 15 residues. Germline lookup yields CDR1 SGHRS and CDR2 YFSETQ. CDR3 sequence reads: CASSAAGARNTEAFF. In DNA, the CDR3 is TGCGCCAGCAGCGCTGCGGGGGCAAGGAACACTGAAGCTTTCTTT.

The chain joins TRBV12-5 to TRBJ2-2, with 7 nucleotides matching TRBD1. After removal of 6 bases from V and 6 bases from J, the junction contained 4 bases not matched to a gene. Looked up from germline, CDR1 is LGHNT and CDR2 is FRNRAP. The CDR3 totals 13 residues. The chain's CDR3 is CASGSDRAGELFF. Written as DNA, the CDR3 is TGTGCTAGTGGCTCAGACAGGGCCGGGGAGCTGTTTTTT. Full variable domain (remainder filled in from reference TRBV12-5 and TRBJ2-2): DARVTQTPRHKVTEMGQEVTMRCQPILGHNTVFWYRQTMMQGLELLAYFRNRAPLDDSGMPKDRFSAEMPDATLATLKIQPSEPRDSAVYFCASGSDRAGELFFGEGSRLTVL.

This clonotype showed up many times. The rearrangement uses TRBV7-9 and TRBJ1-1; 7 bases match TRBD1. The germline V gene encodes CDR1 SEHNR and CDR2 FQNEAQ (reference sequence). The ends lost 6 bases at V and 5 bases at J; junction bases unmatched: 6. CDR3 length: 13 residues. The CDR3 DNA follows: TGTGCCAGCAGTTCACAGGGGAGGACTGAAGCTTTCTTT. It yields the protein CASSSQGRTEAFF.

This clonotype appeared a few times. V gene TRBV29-1 combines with J gene TRBJ2-5; D is ambiguous. The CDR3 is 11 residues long. Between the trimmed V and J ends, which lost 6 bases and 5 bases, there was a span of 10 bases. The germline V gene encodes CDR1 SQVTM and CDR2 ANQGSEA. As DNA, the CDR3 is TGCAGCGTCTTACCCCAGGAGACCCAGTACTTC. Encoded protein: CSVLPQETQYF.

The J gene is TRBJ2-2, the V gene TRBV6-2 or TRBV6-3; 8 bases match TRBD1. The CDR3 contains 16 residues. Germline V gives CDR1 MNHEY, CDR2 SVGEGT. After removal of 2 bases from V and 1 base from J, the junction contained 3 bases not matched to a gene. The CDR3 spells CASSYGTGENTGELFF. The CDR3 DNA reads as TGTGCCAGCAGTTACGGGACAGGCGAGAACACCGGGGAGCTGTTTTTT.

At least ten counts were recorded for this clonotype. The chain recombines TRBV28 with TRBJ2-5, with 7 bases that match TRBD2. This CDR3 is 16 amino acids long. Germline V gene lookup returns CDR1 MDHEN and CDR2 SYDVKM. Germline trimming cut 7 bases from V and 1 base from J; bases unmatched to any gene: 12. This chain's CDR3 is CASTRGVPRAQETQYF. In DNA, the CDR3 is TGTGCCAGCACCCGGGGGGTGCCCCGGGCCCAAGAGACCCAGTACTTC.

This clonotype has a count of ten or more. The chain carries TRBV6-2 or TRBV6-3 and TRBJ2-7; D not resolved. Germline V gene data show CDR1 as MNHEY and CDR2 as SVGEGT. V lost 5 bases, J lost 2 bases, and 13 bases lay in between. The CDR3 has 14 residues. Here the CDR3 reads CASSAGVRAYEQYF. In DNA, the CDR3 is TGTGCCAGCAGTGCCGGCGTGAGAGCCTACGAGCAGTACTTC.

The CDR3 loop reads CASSSSGRVPYEQYF. In DNA form, the CDR3 reads TGTGCCAGCAGTTCGAGCGGGAGGGTACCCTACGAGCAGTACTTC. The V and J genes are TRBV5-4 and TRBJ2-7, with 10 bases fitting TRBD2. J gave up 2 bases and V 5 bases, and 7 bases lay outside the gene matches. The CDR3 is made up of 15 amino acids. CDR1 and CDR2 (germline): SGHNT, YYREEE (reference sequence).

This clonotype was observed many times. The rearrangement joins TRBV28 to TRBJ2-7; 8 positions agree with TRBD2. The CDR3 is made up of 15 amino acids. CDR1 is MDHEN, CDR2 SYDVKM, per germline. With 1 base clipped from V and 7 bases from J, the junction kept 9 bases outside the gene matches. The CDR3 loop reads CASSLLSSGWKEQYF. DNA of the CDR3: TGTGCCAGCAGTTTATTGTCTAGCGGGTGGAAGGAGCAGTACTTC.

This clonotype was recorded at least ten times. V is TRBV11-2 and J is TRBJ2-5, with D possibly matching TRBD2 (5 bases). V was cut by 2 bases and J by 4 bases, with 14 bases left in between. The CDR3 sequence is 15 residues long. Per the germline V gene, CDR1 is SGHAT and CDR2 is FQNNGV. The CDR3 DNA sequence: TGTGCCAGCAGCTTACTAGGGAGCGGCGGAGAGACCCAGTACTTC. It encodes CASSLLGSGGETQYF.

The rearrangement joins TRBV18 to TRBJ2-7; 11 nucleotides match TRBD2. The end of the DNA is better explained by TRBJ2-3, so the J call may be wrong. The CDR3 extends over 17 amino acids. CDR1 KGHSH and CDR2 LQKENI come from the germline V gene. The CDR3 protein is CASSPAMVAGGRDTQYF. The CDR3, as DNA: TGTGCCAGCTCACCCGCGATGGTAGCGGGAGGGAGAGATACGCAGTATTTT.

In its sample, this clonotype was seen many times. The chain combines TRBV11-3 with TRBJ2-2; unclear D gene. Germline values: CDR1 SGHNT, CDR2 YENEEA. This CDR3 is 14 amino acids long. Trimming cost V 1 base and J 3 bases, with 6 bases left between them. The CDR3, as DNA: TGTGCCAGCAGCTTAGCAACGTACACCGGGGAGCTGTTTTTT. Protein sequence: CASSLATYTGELFF.

Ten or more counts support this clonotype. V and J are TRBV10-3 and TRBJ2-5; the match to TRBD2 covers 8 bases. CDR3 size: 13 residues. The germline CDR1 and CDR2 sequences are ENHRY and SYGVKD. V shed 4 bases, J shed 4 bases, and the junction held 2 bases outside the gene matches. This chain's CDR3 is CAISAREGETQYF. CDR3 nucleotide sequence: TGTGCCATCAGTGCCCGGGAGGGAGAGACCCAGTACTTC.

Only a few counts were recorded for this clonotype. The chain couples TRBV5-1 to TRBJ2-7; D is uncertain. This CDR3 region has 13 residues. The germline CDR1 and CDR2 sequences are SGHRS and YFSETQ. Trimming stripped 4 bases from V and 4 bases from J, with 12 bases between. This CDR3 reads CASSLYMGYEQYF. Here the CDR3 DNA reads TGCGCCAGCAGCCTATATATGGGTTACGAGCAGTACTTC.

This clonotype came up a few times. The chain combines TRBV10-3 with TRBJ2-3; 8 positions agree with TRBD1. With 4 bases clipped from V and 4 bases from J, the junction kept 4 bases outside the gene matches. Germline assignment: CDR1 ENHRY and CDR2 SYGVKD. This CDR3 spans 14 amino acids. The CDR3 region has the DNA TGTGCCATCAGTGCGGACAGGGTCCCAGATACGCAGTATTTT. Amino acids: CAISADRVPDTQYF.

This clonotype was counted a few times. The chain has TRBV15 and TRBJ1-5; D may be TRBD1 (5 bases). Per the germline V gene, CDR1 is LNHNV and CDR2 is YYDKDF (reference sequence). V was pared by 4 bases and J by 0 bases, with 10 bases between. The CDR3 is made up of 15 amino acids. Written as DNA, the CDR3 is TGTGCCACCAGCATAGGAGGGGCTAGCAATCAGCCCCAGCATTTT. Translating it yields CATSIGGASNQPQHF.

This clonotype has ten or more counts. The chain carries TRBV2 and TRBJ2-3; D call uncertain. Germline-derived CDR1 and CDR2 are SNHLY and FYNNEI. Trimming pared 8 bases from V and 0 bases from J, leaving 12 bases between. CDR3 length: 14 residues. This chain's CDR3 is CASRPAYSTDTQYF. The CDR3 DNA reads TGTGCCAGCCGGCCCGCATATAGCACAGATACGCAGTATTTT.

This clonotype has just a few counts. The chain is built from TRBV7-3 and TRBJ2-1, with D perhaps TRBD1 or TRBD2 (5 bases each). Germline V gene lookup returns CDR1 SGHTA and CDR2 FQGTGA. The CDR3 is 15 amino acids. V lost 0 bases, J lost 2 bases, and 8 bases lay in between. The CDR3 region is CASSLTGTAYNEQFF. In DNA form, the CDR3 reads TGTGCCAGCAGCTTAACCGGGACGGCCTACAATGAGCAGTTCTTC.